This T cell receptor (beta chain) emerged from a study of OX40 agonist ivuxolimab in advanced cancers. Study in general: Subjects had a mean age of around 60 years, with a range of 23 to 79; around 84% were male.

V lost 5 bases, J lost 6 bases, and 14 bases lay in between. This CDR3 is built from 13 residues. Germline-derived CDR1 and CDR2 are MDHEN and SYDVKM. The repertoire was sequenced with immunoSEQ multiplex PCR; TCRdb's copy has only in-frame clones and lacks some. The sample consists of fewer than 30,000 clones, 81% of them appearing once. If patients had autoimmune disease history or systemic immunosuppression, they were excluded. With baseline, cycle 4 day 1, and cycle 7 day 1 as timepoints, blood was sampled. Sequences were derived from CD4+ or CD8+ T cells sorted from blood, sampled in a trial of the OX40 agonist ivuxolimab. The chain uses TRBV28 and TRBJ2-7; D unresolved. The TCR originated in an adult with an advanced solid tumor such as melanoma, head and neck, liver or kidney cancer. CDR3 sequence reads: CASSTLIAGEQYF. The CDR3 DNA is TGTGCCAGCAGTACCCTCATAGCCGGCGAGCAGTACTTC.